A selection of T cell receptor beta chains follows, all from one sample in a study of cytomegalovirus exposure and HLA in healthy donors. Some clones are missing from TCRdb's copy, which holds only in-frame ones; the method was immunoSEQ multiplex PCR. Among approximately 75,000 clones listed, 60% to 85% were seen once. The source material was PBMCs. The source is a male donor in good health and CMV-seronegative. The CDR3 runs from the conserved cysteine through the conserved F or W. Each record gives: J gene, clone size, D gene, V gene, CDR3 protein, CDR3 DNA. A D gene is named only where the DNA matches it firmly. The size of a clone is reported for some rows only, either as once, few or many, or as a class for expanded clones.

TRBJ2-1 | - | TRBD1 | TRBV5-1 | CASSPRTGDAALQFF | TGCGCCAGCAGCCCCAGGACAGGGGATGCAGCCTTACAGTTCTTC
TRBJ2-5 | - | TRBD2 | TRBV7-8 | CASSYRLAAQETQYF | TGTGCCAGCAGCTACCGACTAGCGGCACAAGAGACCCAGTACTTC
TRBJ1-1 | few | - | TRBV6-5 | CASSRSGNTEAFF | TGTGCCAGCAGCCGATCGGGGAACACTGAAGCTTTCTTT
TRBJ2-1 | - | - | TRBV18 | CASSREGQREQFF | TGTGCCAGCTCACGGGAGGGACAACGTGAGCAGTTCTTC
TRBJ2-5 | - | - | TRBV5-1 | CASSSQQGLQETQYF | TGCGCCAGCAGCTCCCAACAGGGTCTACAAGAGACCCAGTACTTC
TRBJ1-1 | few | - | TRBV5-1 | CASADSLTNTEAFF | TGCGCCAGCGCGGACAGTTTAACGAACACTGAAGCTTTCTTT
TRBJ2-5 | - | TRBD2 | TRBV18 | CASSSSGLQETQYF | TGTGCCAGCTCATCTAGCGGGCTCCAAGAGACCCAGTACTTC
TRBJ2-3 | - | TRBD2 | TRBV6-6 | CASGRGETFTDTQYF | TGTGCCAGCGGGCGGGGGGAAACCTTCACAGATACGCAGTATTTT
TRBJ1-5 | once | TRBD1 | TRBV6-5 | CASSSGRTGGEQPQHF | TGTGCCAGCAGTTCTGGTAGAACAGGGGGTGAACAGCCCCAGCATTTT
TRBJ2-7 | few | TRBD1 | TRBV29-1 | CSVAGQAYEQYF | TGCAGCGTTGCGGGACAGGCTTACGAGCAGTACTTC
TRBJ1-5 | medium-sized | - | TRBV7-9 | CASSLGGGVQPQHF | TGTGCCAGCAGCTTAGGAGGCGGGGTTCAGCCCCAGCATTTT
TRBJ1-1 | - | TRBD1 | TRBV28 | CASTETGGLSTEAFF | TGTGCCAGCACCGAGACAGGGGGTCTTAGCACTGAAGCTTTCTTT
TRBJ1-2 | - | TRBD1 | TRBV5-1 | CASSQGQGAHGYTF | TGCGCCAGCAGCCAGGGACAGGGGGCGCATGGCTACACCTTC
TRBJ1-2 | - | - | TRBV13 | CASSLGQYGYTF | TGTGCCAGCAGCTTAGGCCAGTATGGCTACACCTTC
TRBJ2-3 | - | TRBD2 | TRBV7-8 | CASGREGPADTQYF | TGTGCCAGCGGGAGGGAGGGCCCGGCAGATACGCAGTATTTT
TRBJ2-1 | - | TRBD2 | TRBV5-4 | CASSLEGSGGVNEQFF | TGTGCCAGCAGCTTGGAGGGTAGCGGGGGGGTGAATGAGCAGTTCTTC
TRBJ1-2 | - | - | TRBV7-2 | CASSPTGGLYGYTF | TGTGCCAGCAGCCCAACGGGAGGGTTGTATGGCTACACCTTC
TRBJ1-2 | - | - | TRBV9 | CASSATHRARGYTF | TGTGCCAGCAGCGCCACTCACCGCGCGAGAGGCTACACCTTC
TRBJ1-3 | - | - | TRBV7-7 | CASSARGTGNTIYF | TGTGCCAGCAGCGCCAGGGGTACTGGAAACACCATATATTTT
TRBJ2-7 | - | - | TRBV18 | CASSLTGIYEQYF | TGTGCCAGCTCGCTCACAGGGATCTACGAGCAGTACTTC
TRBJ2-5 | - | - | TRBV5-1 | CASSPGPGRSETQYF | TGCGCCAGCAGCCCAGGTCCAGGGCGATCGGAGACCCAGTACTTC
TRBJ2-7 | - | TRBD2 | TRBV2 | CASSEREAAGGAYEQYF | TGTGCCAGCAGTGAACGGGAAGCGGCGGGAGGCGCCTACGAGCAGTACTTC
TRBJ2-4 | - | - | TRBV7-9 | CASSLGRLLAQNIQYF | TGTGCCAGCAGCTTAGGACGACTCCTTGCACAAAACATTCAGTACTTC
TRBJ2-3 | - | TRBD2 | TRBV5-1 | CASSSGLDERTDTQYF | TGCGCCAGCAGCTCAGGACTAGATGAGAGGACAGATACGCAGTATTTT
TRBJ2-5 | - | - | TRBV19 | CASSWGVQETQYF | TGTGCCAGTAGTTGGGGGGTCCAAGAGACCCAGTACTTC
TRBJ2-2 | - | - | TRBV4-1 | CASSQGQGGHTGELFF | TGCGCCAGCAGCCAAGGGCAGGGTGGTCACACCGGGGAGCTGTTTTTT
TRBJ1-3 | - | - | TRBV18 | CASSPKPGGTIYF | TGTGCCAGCTCACCAAAGCCCGGTGGCACCATATATTTT
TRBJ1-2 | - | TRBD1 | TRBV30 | CAWRDRGSANGYTF | TGTGCCTGGAGGGACAGGGGTTCGGCAAATGGCTACACCTTC
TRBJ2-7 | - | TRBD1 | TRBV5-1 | CASSWKTDRDSDEQYF | TGCGCCAGCAGCTGGAAGACGGACAGGGATTCAGACGAGCAGTACTTC
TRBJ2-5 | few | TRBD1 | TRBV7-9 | CASRSTGQETQYF | TGTGCCAGCAGGTCGACAGGGCAAGAGACCCAGTACTTC
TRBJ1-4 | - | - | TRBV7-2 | CASSWASLLSNEKLFF | TGTGCCAGCAGCTGGGCCAGCCTTCTGTCTAATGAAAAACTGTTTTTT
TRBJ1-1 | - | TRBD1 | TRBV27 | CASSEDRVRTEAFF | TGTGCCAGCAGTGAGGACAGGGTACGCACTGAAGCTTTCTTT
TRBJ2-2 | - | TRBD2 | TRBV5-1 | CASSLALAGVTTGELFF | TGCGCCAGCAGCTTGGCCCTAGCGGGGGTTACCACCGGGGAGCTGTTTTTT
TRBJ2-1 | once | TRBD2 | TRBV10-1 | CASSAGTSVNEQFF | TGCGCCAGCAGTGCCGGGACTAGTGTCAATGAGCAGTTCTTC
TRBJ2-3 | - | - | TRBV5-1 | CASSMGLITDTQYF | TGCGCCAGCAGCATGGGACTGATCACAGATACGCAGTATTTT
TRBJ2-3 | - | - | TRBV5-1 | CASSSPGGTDTQYF | TGCGCCAGCAGCTCTCCAGGGGGCACAGATACGCAGTATTTT
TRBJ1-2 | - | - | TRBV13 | CASSRPRVSYGYTF | TGTGCCAGCAGCAGACCGAGGGTTAGCTATGGCTACACCTTC
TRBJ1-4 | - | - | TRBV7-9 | CASSLAGGRENEKLFF | TGTGCCAGCAGCTTAGCGGGTGGCAGGGAAAATGAAAAACTGTTTTTT
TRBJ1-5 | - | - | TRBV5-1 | CASSLAGDQPQHF | TGCGCCAGCAGCTTGGCAGGGGATCAGCCCCAGCATTTT
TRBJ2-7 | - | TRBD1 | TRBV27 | CASSWTGGNEQYF | TGTGCCAGCAGTTGGACAGGGGGAAACGAGCAGTACTTC
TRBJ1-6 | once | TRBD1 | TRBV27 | CASSQQGFNSPLHF | TGTGCCAGCAGTCAACAGGGGTTTAATTCACCCCTCCACTTT